A few counts support the clone carrying this T cell receptor (beta chain). The source of the sample is a study of T cells after yellow fever vaccination. Study background: Researchers used SMART-Seq v4 Ultra Low Input to prepare fractions that had low cell numbers. Broader study findings: Sorted memory subsets showed almost no vaccine-responding clonotypes on day 0.

Germline V lookup: CDR1 SGHRS, CDR2 YFSETQ. V was pared by 4 bases and J by 4 bases, with 12 bases between. The CDR3 is 15 residues long. Generation of TCR cDNA used 5'RACE template switching (which added a universal primer site and UMIs). Via MiXCR, TCRdb re-called the 5' RACE reads, giving one row per CDR3 protein. Of under 50,000 distinct CDR3 sequences in the sample, 6% to 7% are singletons; the top ten hold about 9.4%. Sample: PBMCs, either bulk or a sorted T-cell subset (CD4+, CD8+, memory, or dextramer-sorted; not recorded which), taken 45 days after the yellow fever booster vaccination. This receptor was identified in a man aged 25-45 years who received the YFV17D yellow fever vaccine. This chain links TRBV5-1 with TRBJ2-6; D is possibly TRBD1 (6 bases). The CDR3 region has the DNA TGCGCCAGCAGCCCACAGGGTTCCGGGGCCAACGTCCTGACTTTC. Residues: CASSPQGSGANVLTF.